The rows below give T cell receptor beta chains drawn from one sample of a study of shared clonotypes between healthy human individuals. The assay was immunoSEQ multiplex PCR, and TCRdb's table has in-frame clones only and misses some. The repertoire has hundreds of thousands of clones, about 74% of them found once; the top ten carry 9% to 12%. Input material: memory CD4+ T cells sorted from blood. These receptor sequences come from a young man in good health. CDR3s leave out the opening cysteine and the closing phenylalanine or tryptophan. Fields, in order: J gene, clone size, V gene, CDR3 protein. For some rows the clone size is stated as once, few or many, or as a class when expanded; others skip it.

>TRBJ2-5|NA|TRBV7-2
ASSLAPGGETQY
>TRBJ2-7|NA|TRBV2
ASSVTGGSTYEQY
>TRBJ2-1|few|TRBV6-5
ASSVPGLAKNEQF
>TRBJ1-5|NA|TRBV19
ASSIWLSANQPQH
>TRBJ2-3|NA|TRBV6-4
ASSDGTSVTDTQY
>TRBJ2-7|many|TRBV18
ASSPSRVEQY
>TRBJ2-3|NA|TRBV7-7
ASSFLGPGTDTQY
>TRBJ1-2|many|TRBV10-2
ASRGRANYGYT
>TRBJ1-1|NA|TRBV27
ASSLDRNTEAF
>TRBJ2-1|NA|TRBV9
ASSVAGAGTSYNEQF
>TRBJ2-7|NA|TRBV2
ASSDSGARYEQY
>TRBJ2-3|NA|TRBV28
ASSLPGGTDTQY
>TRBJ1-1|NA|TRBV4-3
ASSQSRGAQRAF
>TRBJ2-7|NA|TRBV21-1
ASSRSPGLVPTEQY
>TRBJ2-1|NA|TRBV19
ASSVDFPPVF
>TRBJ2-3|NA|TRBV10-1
ASSSGTGKSTDTQY
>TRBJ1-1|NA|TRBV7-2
ASSPLYGIGSF
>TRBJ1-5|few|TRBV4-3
ASSQTAINNQPQH
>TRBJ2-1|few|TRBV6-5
ASSRGTSEDEQF
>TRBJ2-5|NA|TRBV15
ATSRGGNLETQY